This section outlines one T cell receptor beta chain sequence together with its context. TCRdb's table, derived via immunoSEQ multiplex PCR, lists solely in-frame clones and lacks some. The sample holds 25,000 to 35,000 clones, around nine tenths seen once. The germline V gene has CDR1 SGDLS and CDR2 YYNGEE. V was pared by 6 bases and J by 4 bases, with 15 bases of the junction left unmatched. The CDR3 sequence is 16 residues long. These data come from a study of T cell changes during pregnancy in multiple sclerosis. The origin of this receptor is a female donor with multiple sclerosis, enrolled in a pregnancy study. This chain uses TRBV9 with TRBJ2-7; 8 bases are a match to TRBD2. This material consisted of CD8+ T cells from peripheral blood mononuclear cells, taken in the second trimester of pregnancy. The CDR3 bases are TGTGCCAGCACCCCGACCCAATCTAGCGGGCTTTACGAGCAGTACTTC. Translating gives CASTPTQSSGLYEQYF.